A selection of T cell receptor beta chains follows, all from one sample in a study of post-analysis software for immune sequencing data. TCRdb itself ran the PCR reads through MiXCR, one entry per CDR3 protein. Found here are roughly 180,000 distinct CDR3 sequences, 30% of them singletons; the top ten hold approximately 1.5%. The sample taken for sequencing was blood. These receptors came from a girl between 10 and 17 years old with multiple sclerosis. CDR3s include the opening cysteine and the closing phenylalanine or tryptophan. Fields, in order: J gene, V gene, clone size, D gene, CDR3 protein, CDR3 DNA. D genes are given only for firm matches. Not every row has a clone size; where given, it reads once, few, many or a size class.

>TRBJ2-7|TRBV5-1|.|.
CASSIVATYEQYF
TGCGCCAGCAGCATAGTAGCAACCTACGAGCAGTACTTC
>TRBJ2-1|TRBV27|many|TRBD2
CASSAGGPRNEQFF
TGTGCCAGCAGCGCGGGAGGGCCCCGGAATGAGCAGTTCTTC
>TRBJ2-7|TRBV15|many|.
CATSRDARTSYF
TGTGCCACCAGCAGAGATGCGAGGACGTCGTACTTC
>TRBJ2-7|TRBV11-2|many|.
CASSRGGTYEQYF
TGTGCCAGCAGCAGAGGAGGGACCTACGAGCAGTACTTC
>TRBJ2-7|TRBV5-1|many|.
CASSLALGGAKEQYF
TGCGCCAGCAGCTTGGCCCTTGGGGGCGCGAAAGAGCAGTACTTC
>TRBJ2-5|TRBV20-1|many|.
CSASSGVLRGETQYF
TGCAGTGCATCTTCAGGGGTTCTCCGGGGGGAGACCCAGTACTTC
>TRBJ2-5|TRBV20-1|many|.
CSASFGKEETQYF
TGCAGTGCTAGCTTCGGGAAGGAAGAGACCCAGTACTTC
>TRBJ2-1|TRBV20-1|many|.
CSAMNNEQFF
TGCAGTGCTATGAACAATGAGCAGTTCTTC
>TRBJ1-1|TRBV25-1|.|.
CASSPGGNEAFF
TGTGCCAGCAGCCCGGGGGGTAATGAAGCTTTCTTT
>TRBJ2-3|TRBV20-1|.|TRBD2
CSAARGGVLDTQYF
TGCAGTGCTGCCCGCGGGGGGGTCTTAGATACGCAGTATTTT
>TRBJ1-1|TRBV4-1|few|.
CASSQEPPESVASNTEAFF
TGCGCCAGCAGCCAAGAGCCCCCTGAGTCGGTGGCCTCGAACACTGAAGCTTTCTTT
>TRBJ2-1|TRBV7-2|.|TRBD2
CASSLRPLAGGPGDEQFF
TGTGCCAGCAGCTTACGTCCGTTGGCGGGAGGGCCCGGAGATGAGCAGTTCTTC
>TRBJ1-4|TRBV7-9|many|.
CASSVGQTLNEKLFF
TGTGCCAGCAGCGTCGGACAGACTCTTAATGAAAAACTGTTTTTT
>TRBJ1-2|TRBV20-1|many|.
CSSQPGVGDAYGYTF
TGCAGTTCACAACCCGGGGTAGGGGATGCCTATGGCTACACCTTC
>TRBJ2-3|TRBV20-1|.|.
CSARDLEGRETDTQYF
TGCAGTGCTAGAGATCTCGAGGGGCGGGAAACAGATACGCAGTATTTT
>TRBJ2-7|TRBV5-6|.|.
CASRDYGTGRSSYEQYF
TGTGCCAGCAGAGACTACGGAACAGGGAGGAGCTCCTACGAGCAGTACTTC
>TRBJ1-5|TRBV20-1|few|.
CSAADVGNQPQHF
TGCAGTGCTGCAGACGTCGGAAATCAGCCCCAGCATTTT
>TRBJ1-2|TRBV19|.|TRBD1
CASSAGQGFDAYTF
TGTGCCAGTAGTGCGGGACAGGGATTCGATGCCTACACCTTC
>TRBJ2-7|TRBV5-1|many|TRBD1
CASSLWTGKDEQYF
TGCGCCAGCAGCTTGTGGACAGGGAAGGACGAGCAGTACTTC
>TRBJ1-2|TRBV9|.|.
CASSLSPQGSLNYGYTF
TGTGCCAGCAGCTTATCGCCACAGGGATCCCTTAACTATGGCTACACCTTC
>TRBJ2-7|TRBV4-2|.|.
CASSRTPYEQYF
TGTGCCAGCAGCAGGACCCCCTACGAGCAGTACTTC
>TRBJ1-5|TRBV14|.|.
CASKGRGSQPQHF
TGTGCCAGCAAAGGCAGGGGCAGCCAGCCCCAGCATTTT
>TRBJ1-1|TRBV7-9|.|TRBD1
CASSPYGGGTTEAFF
TGTGCCAGCAGCCCGTACGGAGGGGGCACCACTGAAGCTTTCTTT
>TRBJ1-2|TRBV5-1|.|TRBD1
CASRLSLQGNYGYTF
TGCGCCAGCAGATTGTCCCTACAGGGGAACTATGGCTACACCTTC
>TRBJ2-3|TRBV20-1|many|.
CSARNGSQYF
TGCAGTGCTAGAAACGGGTCGCAGTATTTT
>TRBJ2-3|TRBV12-3/TRBV12-4|few|.
CASSLGSLDTQYF
TGTGCCAGCAGCCTGGGAAGTTTGGATACGCAGTATTTT
>TRBJ2-3|TRBV20-1|.|TRBD2
CSAEFGTSLTDTQYF
TGCAGTGCCGAGTTTGGGACTAGTCTTACAGATACGCAGTATTTT
>TRBJ2-7|TRBV6-6|few|.
CASSYSTGYPTYEQYF
TGTGCCAGCAGTTACTCGACAGGCTATCCTACCTACGAGCAGTACTTC
>TRBJ1-1|TRBV4-1|.|.
CASSQGFTEAFF
TGCGCCAGCAGCCAAGGGTTCACTGAAGCTTTCTTT
>TRBJ2-1|TRBV7-7|.|TRBD2
CASSPTSGGANEQFF
TGTGCCAGCAGTCCCACTAGCGGGGGGGCTAATGAGCAGTTCTTC
>TRBJ2-3|TRBV6-5|few|.
CASRTVGGTDTQYF
TGTGCCAGCAGAACCGTCGGGGGCACAGATACGCAGTATTTT
>TRBJ2-1|TRBV19|.|.
CASSIVQRNSYNEQFF
TGTGCCAGTAGTATAGTGCAGCGGAACTCCTACAATGAGCAGTTCTTC